This T cell receptor beta chain was sequenced for a study of naive and memory T cell subsets. An equimolar mix of two oligonucleotides served as the beta constant-region primer for TRBC1 and TRBC2. The ligated cDNA underwent four PCR rounds using SP2 and nested alpha and beta constant-region primers. A single record per CDR3 protein comes from TCRdb applying MiXCR to the UMI-ligation and nested PCR reads. The sample records about 150,000 distinct CDR3 sequences, under 25% being singletons. This clonotype was counted between two and nine times. Its antigen remains unidentified. CD4+ T cell IFNgamma after overnight CMV lysate exposure gave donor CMV status. Cells stained for CD3, CD4, CD8, CD45RA, CD27 and viability were sorted into four CD45RA/CD27 subsets. Trimming at V came to 7 bases and at J to 5 bases, leaving 11 bases not matched to a gene. This CDR3 comprises 15 residues. Per germline, CDR1 MNHEY and CDR2 SVGAGI.

Study results and limitations: Between naive and memory subsets, TCR abundance power law exponents differed. Possibly reflecting memory cells re-expressing CD45RA, a few larger clonotypes occurred in naive repertoires, especially CD8.

Sequenced input: naive CD4+ T cells from blood. This chain links TRBV6-5 with TRBJ1-1; 9 bases align to TRBD1. This sequence originates from a human donor in good health. The CDR3 coding sequence is TGTGCCAGCATCTCGCGGGGACAGGGATCGACTGAAGCTTTCTTT. This encodes CASISRGQGSTEAFF.